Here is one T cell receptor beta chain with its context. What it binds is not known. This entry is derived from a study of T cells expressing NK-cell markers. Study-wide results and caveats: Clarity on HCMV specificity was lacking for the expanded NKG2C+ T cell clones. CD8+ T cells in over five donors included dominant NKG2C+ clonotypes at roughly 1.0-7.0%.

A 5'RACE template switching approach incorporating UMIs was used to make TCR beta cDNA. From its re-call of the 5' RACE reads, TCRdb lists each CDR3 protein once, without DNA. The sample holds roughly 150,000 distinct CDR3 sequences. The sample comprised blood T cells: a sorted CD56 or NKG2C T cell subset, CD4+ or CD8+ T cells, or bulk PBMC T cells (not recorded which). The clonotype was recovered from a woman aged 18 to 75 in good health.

The CDR3 loop reads CSATGTSGGYTDTQYF. V usage is TRBV20-1 and J usage is TRBJ2-3; TCRdb gives TRBD2 as the D gene, but with no DNA this cannot be confirmed. The CDR3 extends over 16 amino acids. The germline V gene encodes CDR1 DFQATT and CDR2 SNEGSKA (reference sequence).